The 23 T cell receptor beta chains below all came from one sample that was sequenced in a study of PD-1 blockade in mismatch repair-deficient tumors. Profiled with immunoSEQ multiplex PCR; TCRdb holds only in-frame clones, not every one. The sample contains about 24,000 clones, 83% of which appear only once. The source was peripheral blood, collected 12 weeks after starting pembrolizumab. The source is an adult with mismatch repair-deficient cancer.

The chain recombines TRBV5-6 with TRBJ1-1; D unclear. V lost 3 bases and J lost 5, with 5 bases in between. The germline V gene has CDR1 SGHDT and CDR2 YYEEEE. The CDR3 spans 11 residues. The CDR3, as DNA: TGTGCCAGCAGCTGGCGAACTGAAGCTTTCTTT. It translates to CASSWRTEAFF.

The rearrangement uses TRBV6-6 and TRBJ1-4; D unresolved. V lost 0 bases and J 7 bases, leaving 9 bases between the germline ends. The CDR3 loop spans 14 amino acids. In germline, CDR1 is MNHNY, CDR2 SVGAGI (reference sequence). CDR3 sequence (DNA): TGTGCCAGCAGTTACTCGAGAGGGCTTGAAAAACTGTTTTTT. It specifies CASSYSRGLEKLFF.

The rearrangement joins TRBV2 to TRBJ2-1; no clear D gene. V shed 5 bases and J shed 7 bases, with 6 bases lying between them. The CDR3 is 11 residues long. Germline-derived CDR1 and CDR2 are SNHLY and FYNNEI. CDR3 sequence reads: CASSPLNEQFF. The CDR3 DNA reads TGTGCCAGCAGTCCCCTTAATGAGCAGTTCTTC.

V and J are TRBV6-5 and TRBJ2-3, with D maybe TRBD1 (6 bases). V dropped 2 bases and J dropped 1 base, with 10 bases sitting between them. Germline V gene sequence: CDR1 MNHEY, CDR2 SVGAGI. This CDR3 spans 15 amino acids. For the CDR3, the DNA is TGTGCCAGCAGTTACGTGGCAGGGGGCACAGATACGCAGTATTTT. This encodes CASSYVAGGTDTQYF.

This chain links TRBV11-3 with TRBJ2-3, with 7 bases identical to TRBD2. The CDR3 contains 14 residues. Germline V gene lookup returns CDR1 SGHNT and CDR2 YENEEA. V lost 5 bases, J lost 2 bases, and 4 bases stayed unmatched. CDR3 nucleotides: TGTGCCAGCAGCCGAGAGCGGGACACAGATACGCAGTATTTT. Its protein is CASSRERDTDTQYF. The entire variable domain, with the rest obtained from reference TRBV11-3 and TRBJ2-3, is as follows: EAGVVQSPRYKIIEKKQPVAFWCNPISGHNTLYWYLQNLGQGPELLIRYENEEAVDDSQLPKDRFSAERLKGVDSTLKIQPAELGDSAVYLCASSRERDTDTQYFGPGTRLTVL.

This sequence joins TRBV6-1 and TRBJ2-5; possible D gene TRBD1, 5 bases. Germline CDR1 is MNHNS and CDR2 is SASEGT. The ends were cut back, 3 bases at V and 5 bases at J, with 16 bases in the middle. This CDR3 is built from 15 residues. The CDR3 protein is CASSERRGGVETQYF. Here the CDR3 DNA reads TGTGCCAGCAGTGAGCGTAGGGGTGGGGTGGAGACCCAGTACTTC.

V usage is TRBV7-2 and J usage is TRBJ2-3, with 7 bases identical to TRBD2. This CDR3 contains 14 residues. V lost 2 bases and J lost 7; bases outside the gene matches: 6. Looked up from germline, CDR1 is SGHTA and CDR2 is FQGNSA. CDR3 residues: CASSLRLAANTQYF. The DNA of the CDR3 is TGTGCCAGCAGCTTACGGCTAGCGGCCAATACGCAGTATTTT.

V is TRBV28 and J is TRBJ2-1; D is perhaps TRBD1 or TRBD2 (6 bases each). The V end lost 6 bases, the J end lost 6 bases, and 21 bases lay between the germline ends. This CDR3 comprises 16 residues. Germline CDR1 reads MDHEN; CDR2 reads SYDVKM. CDR3 loop: CASSTTGAAFSNEQFF. The CDR3 nucleotides read TGTGCCAGCAGCACAACGGGGGCCGCCTTCTCCAATGAGCAGTTCTTC.

The table lists this clone with a count of one. This chain uses TRBV18 with TRBJ1-2; D gene unclear. Trimming shortened V by 2 bases and J by 7 bases, and 14 bases separated the two germline ends. The germline V gene encodes CDR1 KGHSH and CDR2 LQKENI. This CDR3 is built from 14 residues. This chain's CDR3 is CASSPTAGDGGYTF. Here the CDR3 DNA reads TGTGCCAGCTCACCAACGGCGGGAGATGGTGGCTACACCTTC.

This clone was counted a few times. The chain uses TRBV28 and TRBJ2-4; the D gene is possibly TRBD2 (6 bases). The CDR3 contains 16 residues. The ends were cut back, 6 bases at V and 0 bases at J, with 15 bases in the middle. Germline V gene lookup returns CDR1 MDHEN and CDR2 SYDVKM. The CDR3 coding sequence is TGTGCCAGCAGGGGGGACTCGGACGTAGCCAAAAACATTCAGTACTTC. Translated, it gives CASRGDSDVAKNIQYF.

In its sample, this clone was seen a few times. The J gene is TRBJ1-2, the V gene TRBV27, with D unclear. Germline CDR1 and CDR2: MNHEY and SMNVEV (reference sequence). V lost 6 bases and J 0 bases, leaving 8 bases between the germline ends. This CDR3 is 13 amino acids long. The CDR3 coding sequence is TGTGCCAGCAGGGGAGGAGCTAACTATGGCTACACCTTC. It codes for CASRGGANYGYTF.

CDR3 amino acids: CASSPQAGYEQFF. CDR3 DNA sequence: TGTGCCAGCAGCCCTCAAGCGGGATATGAGCAGTTCTTC. This chain joins TRBV9 and TRBJ2-1, with 7 bases lining up with TRBD2. Germline V gene lookup returns CDR1 SGDLS and CDR2 YYNGEE. CDR3 length equals 13 residues. J gave up 8 bases and V 4 bases, and 6 bases lay outside the gene matches.

V and J are TRBV21-1 and TRBJ2-7; TRBD2 reflects the table's D call only, with no check against the DNA. TRBV21-1 is labeled a pseudogene. The CDR3 length is 16 residues. CDR3 residues: CASSKGRDGKFYEQYF. The DNA of the CDR3 is TGTGCCAGCAGCAAAGGGAGGGACGGGAAGTTCTACGAGCAGTACTTC.

This clone showed up just once. This chain's CDR3 is CASSPERTVPYEQYF. In DNA form, the CDR3 reads TGTGCCAGCTCACCAGAGCGGACGGTCCCCTACGAGCAGTACTTC. J is TRBJ2-7 and V is TRBV18; D perhaps matches TRBD2 (5 bases). V was trimmed by 2 bases and J by 2 bases, leaving 13 bases between them. The CDR3 length is 15 residues. The V gene's germline CDR1 is KGHSH and CDR2 LQKENI.

This chain uses TRBV5-1 with TRBJ2-3; TRBD1 agrees at 7 bases. J lost 0 bases, V lost 7 bases, and 2 bases had no gene match. The CDR3 contains 13 residues. CDR1 and CDR2 (germline): SGHRS, YFSETQ. CDR3 nucleotides: TGCGCCAGCCGGACAGGTAGCACAGATACGCAGTATTTT. Amino acids: CASRTGSTDTQYF. The full variable domain, in which reference TRBV5-1 and TRBJ2-3 provide the parts outside the CDR3, is KAGVTQTPRYLIKTRGQQVTLSCSPISGHRSVSWYQQTPGQGLQFLFEYFSETQRNKGNFPGRFSGRQFSNSRSEMNVSTLELGDSALYLCASRTGSTDTQYFGPGTRLTVL.

The chain is built from TRBV6-5 and TRBJ2-7; D perhaps matches TRBD1 (6 bases). Germline assignment: CDR1 MNHEY and CDR2 SVGAGI. The CDR3 is 12 residues long. Trimming stripped 5 bases from V and 3 bases from J, with 8 bases between. The CDR3: CASSLQGYEQYF. The CDR3 nucleotides are TGTGCCAGCAGTCTACAGGGCTACGAGCAGTACTTC.

CDR3 nucleotide sequence: TGTGCCAGCAGCTTGTACGGCACAGATACGCAGTATTTT. Translation gives CASSLYGTDTQYF. J is TRBJ2-3 and V is TRBV7-9; D ambiguous. The CDR3 runs to 13 residues. The V end was cut by 3 bases, the J end by 1 base, with 5 bases between. Germline CDR1 reads SEHNR; CDR2 reads FQNEAQ (reference sequence).

DNA of the CDR3: TGTGCCAGCAGACACAGGGTACCGGGGGCCAACGTCCTGACTTTC. As protein: CASRHRVPGANVLTF. The genes are TRBV6-6 and TRBJ2-6; tentative D call: TRBD1 (6 bases). Germline loops: CDR1 MNHNY, CDR2 SVGAGI (reference sequence). This CDR3 spans 15 amino acids. Trimming took off 6 bases at V and 4 bases at J, with 13 bases between the two ends.

The chain recombines TRBV19 with TRBJ2-1; 10 bases map to TRBD2. The germline V gene encodes CDR1 LNHDA and CDR2 SQIVND (reference sequence). This CDR3 comprises 18 residues. The trim removed 7 bases at V and 5 bases at J, leaving 17 bases unmatched. CDR3 region: CASTSGAASGRIDNEQFF. The CDR3 nucleotides are TGTGCCAGTACCTCGGGGGCGGCTAGCGGGAGAATAGACAATGAGCAGTTCTTC. Together with reference TRBV19 and TRBJ2-1, the CDR3 gives the full variable domain: DGGITQSPKYLFRKEGQNVTLSCEQNLNHDAMYWYRQDPGQGLRLIYYSQIVNDFQKGDIAEGYSVSREKKESFPLTVTSAQKNPTAFYLCASTSGAASGRIDNEQFFGPGTRLTVL.

V and J are TRBV5-6 and TRBJ2-1; 12 bases agree with TRBD2. Germline loops: CDR1 SGHDT, CDR2 YYEEEE. The CDR3 has 16 amino acids. J lost 4 bases, V lost 2 bases, and 4 bases had no gene match. CDR3 protein: CASSLGTSGPYNEQFF. The CDR3, as DNA: TGTGCCAGCAGCTTAGGGACTAGCGGGCCGTACAATGAGCAGTTCTTC. The full variable domain, with the rest looked up from reference TRBV5-6 and TRBJ2-1, is DAGVTQSPTHLIKTRGQQVTLRCSPKSGHDTVSWYQQALGQGPQFIFQYYEEEERQRGNFPDRFSGHQFPNYSSELNVNALLLGDSALYLCASSLGTSGPYNEQFFGPGTRLTVL.

The chain links TRBV10-2 to TRBJ2-2; TRBD2 might be the D (5 bases). Germline V gene lookup returns CDR1 WSHSY and CDR2 SAAADI. The CDR3 covers 17 residues. V lost 0 bases and J 7 bases, leaving 18 bases between the germline ends. Here the CDR3 reads CASSESLGGSAIGELFF. In DNA form, the CDR3 reads TGCGCCAGCAGTGAGTCCCTCGGTGGGAGCGCTATCGGGGAGCTGTTTTTT.

This chain uses TRBV6-5 with TRBJ2-7; 13 bases are shared with TRBD2. The CDR3 is 16 amino acids. Germline V gene sequence: CDR1 MNHEY, CDR2 SVGAGI. Losses at the gene ends were 2 bases for V and 7 bases for J; bases not matched to a gene: 8. The DNA for the CDR3 is TGTGCCAGCAGTTACCATGGGACTAGCGGGATTTTGGAGCAGTACTTC. Translation: CASSYHGTSGILEQYF.

The chain employs TRBV4-1 and TRBJ2-1; D is ambiguous. Germline V gene sequence: CDR1 MGHRA, CDR2 YSYEKL. V dropped 3 bases and J dropped 7 bases, with 10 bases sitting between them. The CDR3 loop spans 13 amino acids. The CDR3 nucleotides are TGCGCCAGCAGCCACCCCTCAGGTAATGAGCAGTTCTTC. Translation: CASSHPSGNEQFF.